What follows are 2 T cell receptor beta chains derived from one specimen sequenced in a study of cytomegalovirus exposure and HLA in healthy donors. Some clones are missing from TCRdb's copy, which holds only in-frame ones; the method was immunoSEQ multiplex PCR. The sample holds 350,000 or so clones; just over 85% are singletons and the top ten take over 0.8%. Material for sequencing was PBMCs. The origin of the receptors is a woman between 18 and 29 years old in good health and CMV-seronegative.

This chain uses TRBV7-3 with TRBJ1-1; D not certain. V was cut by 1 base and J by 4 bases, with 7 bases left in between. The germline V gene has CDR1 SGHTA and CDR2 FQGTGA. CDR3 size: 13 residues. DNA for the CDR3: TGTGCCAGCAGCTTAATACACAGCACTGAAGCTTTCTTT. Translated, it gives CASSLIHSTEAFF.

The CDR3 nucleotides read TGCGCCAGCAGCCAAGAATGGACAGTCAATCAGCCCCAGCATTTT. Amino acid sequence: CASSQEWTVNQPQHF. This chain joins TRBV4-1 and TRBJ1-5; D possibly corresponds to TRBD1 (6 bases). V shed 0 bases and J shed 3 bases, with 9 bases lying between them. Germline V gene lookup returns CDR1 MGHRA and CDR2 YSYEKL. This CDR3 comprises 15 residues.